This TCR beta chain was found in a study of naive and memory T cell subsets (TCRdb year 2017). With respect to the entire study: An open-source, UMI-based TCR alpha and beta sequencing pipeline was applied to sorted naive and memory peripheral blood T cell subsets. The results of the functional CMV T cell responses matched the IgG serology results in every case. RNA was DNase-treated and reverse transcribed with TCR constant-region primers, mostly using SuperScript III.

Separate amplification of TCR alpha and beta chain libraries was performed from the second PCR step onward. To determine each donor's CMV status, fresh PBMCs were stimulated overnight with CMV viral lysate, and IFNgamma production from CD4+ T cells was then assessed. CD4 T cells were positively selected with Miltenyi beads, followed by positive selection of CD8 T cells from the CD4-negative fraction. Cells stained for CD3, CD4, CD8, CD45RA, CD27 and a live/dead dye were sorted on a BD Aria II into four subsets by CD45RA and CD27. A few healthy volunteers provided blood, and each donor's sample was split into CD4 and CD8 T cells and then further divided into four differentiation subsets. Around 130 ml of peripheral blood was collected from each donor, and PBMC were isolated from the blood using Ficoll-Paque PLUS density-gradient centrifugation. Sorted cells were lysed in RLT buffer, and RNA was extracted with a Qiagen RNeasy kit and stored at -80°C.

The library was made by UMI-ligation and nested PCR. An equimolar mix of two oligonucleotides covering both TRBC1 and TRBC2 was used as the beta constant-region primer. The ligated cDNA went through four rounds of PCR with nested alpha and beta constant-region primers together with the SP2 primer. A single-stranded oligonucleotide carrying the SP2 primer and a 12-nucleotide UMI was ligated to the 3' end of the cDNA by T4 RNA ligase 1. Incubation of the ligation reaction lasted about 20-25 hours at 16 degrees C. PCR2 was typically performed as a SYBR Green qPCR and was stopped at a predetermined threshold so that over-amplification was prevented. All purifications after the first were performed with Agencourt AMPure XP magnetic beads. Library quantification was done by Qubit, followed by a TapeStation check on which the main peak was expected at around 650 bp. Sequencing of the pooled libraries was done on an Illumina MiSeq using v2 2x251 paired-end kits, which typically yielded about 0.85-2 million reads per sample. Libraries were pooled at approximately 3.7 nM per sample, and 5-7% PhiX was added to improve cluster recognition. In the original analysis: FASTQ reads processed by Demultiplexor were assigned V and J genes by Decombinator through tag matching that tolerated a single base-pair mismatch. UMIs were used by Collapsinator to correct both sequencing errors and frequency errors arising from PCR heterogeneity. CDR3Translator translated TCRs and extracted CDR3s from the conserved cysteine to the FGXG phenylalanine, flagging non-productive sequences. Gini, Shannon entropy and inverse Simpson indices were calculated on repertoires subsampled to equal numbers of UMI-defined TCRs. Clonotype abundance distributions were fitted to a power law by maximum likelihood within the linear range. Similar UMI counts, unique TCR numbers and clonal distributions were obtained with the pipeline and with MIGEC on one naive CD8 sample. One analysis removed from the naive repertoire any naive TCRs that were also found in any memory subset from the same donor. The repertoires were searched for approximately 7,000 CMV-associated CDR3 sequences that had been compiled from VDJdb and a published dataset. Through fastp at Q25 and MiXCR, TCRdb rebuilt clones from the public reads, retaining in-frame beta chains. Entries that share a CDR3 protein sequence are merged under the most common genes and DNA. The authors' filters were not applied to this entry. The sample yields 120,000 to 150,000 distinct CDR3 sequences; 22% were counted once. The ten largest clones represent 0.095% to 0.12% of the sample.

This clonotype was observed at least ten times. It has no known antigen specificity. Per-base qualities were not stored, and no clone one base away is much larger. General study outcomes and caveats: Following error correction, more than 95% of naive TCR sequences occurred only once, which made naive abundance distributions much steeper than those of memory subsets. The abundance of TCRs followed a power law with an exponent that differed between naive and memory subsets yet stayed consistent across the three individuals. RNA-based TCR counts may be affected by expression changes linked to T cell activation and differentiation. Each clonotype was defined as a single alpha or beta chain sequence rather than as a paired alpha/beta receptor. No ground truth was available to validate the repertoire findings for the naive and memory subsets. A few larger clonotypes were present in naive repertoires, particularly the CD8 repertoires, and these clonotypes were possibly memory cells re-expressing CD45RA. In both CD4 and CD8 cells, going from naive through CM, EM and EMRA, the Gini index went up while Shannon and inverse Simpson diversity went down.

CDR1 and CDR2 are drawn from the germline V gene (reference sequence): LNHDA, SQIVND. V is pruned by 10 bases and J by 9 bases, leaving 12 bases of the junction without a gene match. The CDR3 runs 14 residues from the cysteine to the phenylalanine. Kept here is only the CDR3 DNA, which spans 42 bases and is read in frame from base 1. The TCR originated in a human donor in good health. The rearranged chain carries TRBV19 and TRBJ2-1, with 10 bases aligning to TRBD1. Sequenced: naive CD4+ T cells from blood. The intended sense of this specimen's cell subset or site label: naive T cells, CD45RA high CD27+. The DNA sequence follows: TGTGCCACCAGTGGGGACAGGGGTTTCAGTGAGCAGTTCTTC. Its product reads: CATSGDRGFSEQFF.